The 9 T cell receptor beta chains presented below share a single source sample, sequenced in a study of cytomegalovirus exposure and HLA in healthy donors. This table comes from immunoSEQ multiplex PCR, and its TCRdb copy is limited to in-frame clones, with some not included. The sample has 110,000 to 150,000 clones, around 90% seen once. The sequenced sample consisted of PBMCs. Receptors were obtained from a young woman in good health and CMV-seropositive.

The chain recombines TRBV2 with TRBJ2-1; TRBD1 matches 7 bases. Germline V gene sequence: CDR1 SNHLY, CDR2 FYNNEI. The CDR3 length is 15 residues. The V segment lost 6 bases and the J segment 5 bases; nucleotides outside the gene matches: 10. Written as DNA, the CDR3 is TGTGCCAGCAGCTTTACAGGGGTCTCAAACAATGAGCAGTTCTTC. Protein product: CASSFTGVSNNEQFF. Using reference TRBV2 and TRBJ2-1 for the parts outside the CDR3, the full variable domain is EPEVTQTPSHQVTQMGQEVILRCVPISNHLYFYWYRQILGQKVEFLVSFYNNEISEKSEIFDDQFSVERPDGSNFTLKIRSTKLEDSAMYFCASSFTGVSNNEQFFGPGTRLTVL.

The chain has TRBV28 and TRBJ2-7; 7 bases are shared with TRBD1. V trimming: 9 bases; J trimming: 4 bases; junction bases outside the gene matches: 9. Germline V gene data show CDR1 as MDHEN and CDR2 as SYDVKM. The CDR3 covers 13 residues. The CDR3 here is CASLMPGGYEQYF. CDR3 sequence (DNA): TGTGCCAGTCTTATGCCAGGGGGATACGAGCAGTACTTC.

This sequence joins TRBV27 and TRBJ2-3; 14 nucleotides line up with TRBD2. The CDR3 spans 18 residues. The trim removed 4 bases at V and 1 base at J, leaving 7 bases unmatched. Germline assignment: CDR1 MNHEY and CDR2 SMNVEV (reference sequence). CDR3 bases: TGTGCCAGCAGTTCCGCCGGACTAGCGGGAGGCGGCACAGATACGCAGTATTTT. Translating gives CASSSAGLAGGGTDTQYF.

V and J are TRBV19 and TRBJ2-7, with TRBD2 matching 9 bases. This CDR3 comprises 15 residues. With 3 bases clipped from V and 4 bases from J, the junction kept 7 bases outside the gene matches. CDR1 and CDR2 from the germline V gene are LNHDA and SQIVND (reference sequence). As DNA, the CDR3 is TGTGCCAGTAGTATCTTAGCGGGAGAAGGGTACGAGCAGTACTTC. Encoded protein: CASSILAGEGYEQYF.

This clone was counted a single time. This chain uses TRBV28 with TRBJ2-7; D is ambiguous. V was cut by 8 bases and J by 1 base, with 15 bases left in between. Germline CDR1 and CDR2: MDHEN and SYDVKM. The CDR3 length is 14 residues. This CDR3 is CASGEAALSYEQYF. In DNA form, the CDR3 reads TGTGCCAGCGGCGAGGCGGCCCTATCCTACGAGCAGTACTTC.

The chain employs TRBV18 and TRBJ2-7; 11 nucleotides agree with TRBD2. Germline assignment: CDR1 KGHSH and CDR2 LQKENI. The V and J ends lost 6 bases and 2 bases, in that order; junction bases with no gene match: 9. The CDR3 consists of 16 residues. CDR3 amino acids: CASSPKGLAAPYEQYF. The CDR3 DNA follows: TGTGCCAGCTCGCCTAAGGGACTAGCGGCTCCCTACGAGCAGTACTTC.

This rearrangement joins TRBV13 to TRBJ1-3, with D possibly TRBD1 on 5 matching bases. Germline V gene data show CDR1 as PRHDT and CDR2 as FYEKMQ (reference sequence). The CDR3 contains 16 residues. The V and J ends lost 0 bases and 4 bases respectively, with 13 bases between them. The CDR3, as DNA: TGTGCCAGCAGCTTAGGCACAGGTATCTCCGGAAACACCATATATTTT. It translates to CASSLGTGISGNTIYF.

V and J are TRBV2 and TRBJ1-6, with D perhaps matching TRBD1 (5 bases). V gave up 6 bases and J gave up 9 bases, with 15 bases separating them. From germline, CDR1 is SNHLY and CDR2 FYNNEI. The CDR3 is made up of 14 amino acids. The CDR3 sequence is CASRKTEPFSPLHF. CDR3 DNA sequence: TGTGCCAGCAGGAAGACAGAACCCTTTTCACCCCTCCACTTT.

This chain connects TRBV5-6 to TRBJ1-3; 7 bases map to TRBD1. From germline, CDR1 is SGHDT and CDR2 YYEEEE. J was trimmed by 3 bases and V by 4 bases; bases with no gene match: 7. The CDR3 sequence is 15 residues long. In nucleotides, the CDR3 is TGTGCCAGCAGCCGAGACAGGGCGAATGGAAACACCATATATTTT. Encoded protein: CASSRDRANGNTIYF. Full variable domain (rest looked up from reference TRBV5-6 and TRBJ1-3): DAGVTQSPTHLIKTRGQQVTLRCSPKSGHDTVSWYQQALGQGPQFIFQYYEEEERQRGNFPDRFSGHQFPNYSSELNVNALLLGDSALYLCASSRDRANGNTIYFGEGSWLTVV.